Below, 4 T cell receptor beta chains from the same sample are listed, as sequenced in a study of control samples from healthy donors and cancer patients. Clones were sequenced by immunoSEQ multiplex PCR, and TCRdb holds only the in-frame ones, with some missing. The sample has about 140,000 clones; 89% are singletons. Sequencing used blood. These TCRs come from a man aged 30-40 years in good health.

This clone was seen once. This chain connects TRBV6-6 to TRBJ1-4; D may be TRBD1 (5 bases). V lost 6 bases and J 7 bases, leaving 18 bases between the germline ends. The CDR3 totals 15 residues. Germline V lookup: CDR1 MNHNY, CDR2 SVGAGI (reference sequence). The CDR3 sequence is CASRGRGGIVEKLFF. The CDR3 region has the DNA TGTGCCAGCAGGGGCCGTGGGGGAATAGTTGAAAAACTGTTTTTT.

The rearrangement links TRBV25-1 to TRBJ1-2; no definite D call. This CDR3 region has 12 residues. Trimming stripped 4 bases from V and 8 bases from J, with 11 bases between. Germline V gives CDR1 MGHDK, CDR2 SYGVNS. CDR3 nucleotides: TGTGCCAGCAGTGCCCACACGCCCGGCTACACCTTC. It specifies CASSAHTPGYTF.

J is TRBJ2-3 and V is TRBV5-4; TRBD1 matches 7 bases. Trimming at V came to 8 bases and at J to 3 bases, leaving 12 bases not matched to a gene. This CDR3 contains 15 residues. Germline values: CDR1 SGHNT, CDR2 YYREEE (reference sequence). The CDR3 loop is CASMDRKAPTDTQYF. The CDR3, as DNA: TGTGCCAGTATGGACAGGAAGGCACCGACAGATACGCAGTATTTT.

The gene calls are TRBV6-5 and TRBJ1-1; 7 bases are shared with TRBD1. Germline trimming cut 6 bases from V and 5 bases from J; bases unmatched to any gene: 3. CDR1 and CDR2 (germline): MNHEY, SVGAGI. CDR3 length: 12 residues. CDR3 sequence reads: CASRTGKTEAFF. The DNA for the CDR3 is TGTGCCAGCAGGACAGGGAAGACTGAAGCTTTCTTT.